These T cell receptor beta chains were read from a single sample in a study of blood T cell repertoires in COVID-19. The method was immunoSEQ multiplex PCR; TCRdb's version includes in-frame clones alone and lacks a portion of them. The data show under 200,000 clones, with around nine tenths seen just once and 3% to 4% held by the top ten. What was sequenced was peripheral blood. These receptor sequences come from a man aged 18 to 30 with active or convalescent COVID-19. Both conserved end residues are part of each CDR3. The D gene is left open where the match is weak. Size is stated for part of the rows, as once, few or many counts, or as a class when the clone is expanded.

d_gene: TRBD2; j_gene: TRBJ2-7; v_gene: TRBV7-6; abundance: many; CDR3nt: TGTGCCAGCAGCCCAGGGGCTAGCGGGACCTACGAGCAGTACTTC; CDR3aa: CASSPGASGTYEQYF
d_gene: TRBD1; j_gene: TRBJ2-5; v_gene: TRBV11-2; abundance: .; CDR3nt: TGTGCCAGCAGCTCCCGGTACAGACAGGGAACGCGGGAGACCCAGTACTTC; CDR3aa: CASSSRYRQGTRETQYF
d_gene: .; j_gene: TRBJ1-3; v_gene: TRBV25-1; abundance: .; CDR3nt: TGTGCCAGCAGTGAATCTACAGGTATAATTCAGGTTGGAAACACCATATATTTT; CDR3aa: CASSESTGIIQVGNTIYF
d_gene: .; j_gene: TRBJ1-2; v_gene: TRBV20-1; abundance: .; CDR3nt: TGCAGTGCTAGTTGGCCAGCGGGTGGCTACACCTTC; CDR3aa: CSASWPAGGYTF
d_gene: .; j_gene: TRBJ2-1; v_gene: TRBV3-1/TRBV3-2; abundance: .; CDR3nt: TGTGCCAGCAGCCAGATGGAGGGGTACAATGAGCAGTTCTTC; CDR3aa: CASSQMEGYNEQFF
d_gene: .; j_gene: TRBJ1-5; v_gene: TRBV28; abundance: .; CDR3nt: TGTGCCAGCAGTTTCAGTTCAGGTAGCAATCAGCCCCAGCATTTT; CDR3aa: CASSFSSGSNQPQHF
d_gene: .; j_gene: TRBJ1-5; v_gene: TRBV7-9; abundance: .; CDR3nt: TGTGCCAGCAGCTTAGACAGTTGGGCTCAGCCCCAGCATTTT; CDR3aa: CASSLDSWAQPQHF
d_gene: .; j_gene: TRBJ1-1; v_gene: TRBV19; abundance: .; CDR3nt: TGTGCCAGTAGTATCCGAGGGAACACTGAAGCTTTCTTT; CDR3aa: CASSIRGNTEAFF
d_gene: TRBD2; j_gene: TRBJ2-5; v_gene: TRBV7-2; abundance: .; CDR3nt: TGTGCCAGCAGCTTAGGGGATAGCGGGGGTATCTTTTTAGAGACCCAGTACTTC; CDR3aa: CASSLGDSGGIFLETQYF
d_gene: TRBD1; j_gene: TRBJ1-4; v_gene: TRBV6-5; abundance: .; CDR3nt: TGTGCCAGCACGGGACAGGGGAACGAAAAACTGTTTTTT; CDR3aa: CASTGQGNEKLFF
d_gene: .; j_gene: TRBJ1-4; v_gene: TRBV3-1/TRBV3-2; abundance: .; CDR3nt: TGTGCCAGCAGCCAATCTCGGACTATGCTTAATGAAAAACTGTTTTTT; CDR3aa: CASSQSRTMLNEKLFF
d_gene: TRBD2; j_gene: TRBJ2-5; v_gene: TRBV3-1/TRBV3-2; abundance: .; CDR3nt: TGTGCCAGCAGCCAACTTAGGACTAGCCAAGAGACCCAGTACTTC; CDR3aa: CASSQLRTSQETQYF
d_gene: TRBD1; j_gene: TRBJ1-1; v_gene: TRBV15; abundance: few; CDR3nt: TGTGCCACCAGCAGACGACAGGGGGGCACTGAAGCTTTCTTT; CDR3aa: CATSRRQGGTEAFF
d_gene: TRBD1; j_gene: TRBJ2-1; v_gene: TRBV24-1; abundance: .; CDR3nt: TGTGCCACCAGTGACCGACAGGGTTCCAATGAGCAGTTCTTC; CDR3aa: CATSDRQGSNEQFF
d_gene: TRBD2; j_gene: TRBJ2-7; v_gene: TRBV7-9; abundance: .; CDR3nt: TGTGCCAGCAGCTTGGTACTAGCGGGAGAAAACGAGCAGTACTTC; CDR3aa: CASSLVLAGENEQYF
d_gene: .; j_gene: TRBJ1-1; v_gene: TRBV2; abundance: .; CDR3nt: TGTGCCAGCATAAGAAGCGTGAACACTGAAGCTTTCTTT; CDR3aa: CASIRSVNTEAFF
d_gene: TRBD2; j_gene: TRBJ2-1; v_gene: TRBV6-1; abundance: .; CDR3nt: TGTGCCAGCAGTGTCCTCCCTAGCGGGACTCACAATGAGCAGTTCTTC; CDR3aa: CASSVLPSGTHNEQFF
d_gene: .; j_gene: TRBJ2-1; v_gene: TRBV5-1; abundance: .; CDR3nt: TGCGCCAGCAGCACCGGACTCGTTTCTACCTACAATGAGCAGTTCTTC; CDR3aa: CASSTGLVSTYNEQFF
d_gene: .; j_gene: TRBJ1-6; v_gene: TRBV19; abundance: .; CDR3nt: TGTGCCAGTAGACAGGACCTTAATTCACCCCTCCACTTT; CDR3aa: CASRQDLNSPLHF
d_gene: .; j_gene: TRBJ1-5; v_gene: TRBV4-1; abundance: .; CDR3nt: TGCGCCAGCAGCCAGCCTAGGGGGCCCCAGCATTTT; CDR3aa: CASSQPRGPQHF
d_gene: TRBD1; j_gene: TRBJ2-3; v_gene: TRBV29-1; abundance: .; CDR3nt: TGCAGCGTTGCGACAGGGGTACAAGATACGCAGTATTTT; CDR3aa: CSVATGVQDTQYF
d_gene: TRBD1; j_gene: TRBJ2-5; v_gene: TRBV16; abundance: .; CDR3nt: TGTGCCAGCAGCCCGTCCCCGGGACAGCTTCAAGAGACCCAGTACTTC; CDR3aa: CASSPSPGQLQETQYF
d_gene: .; j_gene: TRBJ1-5; v_gene: TRBV28; abundance: .; CDR3nt: TGTGCCAGCAGTCCACCCCCTAGAGTGCGGTCGAATCAGCCCCAGCATTTT; CDR3aa: CASSPPPRVRSNQPQHF
d_gene: TRBD1; j_gene: TRBJ2-1; v_gene: TRBV7-7; abundance: .; CDR3nt: TGTGCTAGCAGCTCTCGACAGGGGGCGGGAGATGAGCAGTTCTTC; CDR3aa: CASSSRQGAGDEQFF
d_gene: .; j_gene: TRBJ2-5; v_gene: TRBV4-3; abundance: .; CDR3nt: TGCGCCAGCAGCCAAGGACTAGTCCAAGAGACCCAGTACTTC; CDR3aa: CASSQGLVQETQYF
d_gene: .; j_gene: TRBJ1-1; v_gene: TRBV7-9; abundance: .; CDR3nt: TGTGCCAGCAGCTTCGGGGGGACGGGTGAAGCTTTCTTT; CDR3aa: CASSFGGTGEAFF
d_gene: TRBD2; j_gene: TRBJ2-1; v_gene: TRBV11-1; abundance: .; CDR3nt: TGTGCCAGCAGCTTAGCCCTAGCGGGGGGCCCTAGCTCCTACAATGAGCAGTTCTTC; CDR3aa: CASSLALAGGPSSYNEQFF
d_gene: .; j_gene: TRBJ1-1; v_gene: TRBV5-4; abundance: .; CDR3nt: TGTGCCACCACAGGGTTCACTGAAGCTTTCTTT; CDR3aa: CATTGFTEAFF
d_gene: .; j_gene: TRBJ2-1; v_gene: TRBV19; abundance: .; CDR3nt: TGTGCCAGTAGTACCCCGGCCAGGGGCACTGAGCAGTTCTTC; CDR3aa: CASSTPARGTEQFF
d_gene: TRBD1; j_gene: TRBJ1-2; v_gene: TRBV7-9; abundance: .; CDR3nt: TGTGCCAGCAGTGGGACAGGGACTAACTATGGCTACACCTTC; CDR3aa: CASSGTGTNYGYTF
d_gene: .; j_gene: TRBJ1-1; v_gene: TRBV5-6; abundance: few; CDR3nt: TGTGCCAGCAGCTTAATTATGAACACTGAAGCTTTCTTT; CDR3aa: CASSLIMNTEAFF
d_gene: .; j_gene: TRBJ2-1; v_gene: TRBV7-6; abundance: once; CDR3nt: TGTGCCAGCAGCTTAGAAACTAGACTGGTTGAGCAGTTCTTC; CDR3aa: CASSLETRLVEQFF
d_gene: TRBD1; j_gene: TRBJ2-1; v_gene: TRBV5-1; abundance: .; CDR3nt: TGCGCCAGCAGCTTGGAAGTGACAGGGACACAGTTCTTC; CDR3aa: CASSLEVTGTQFF
d_gene: .; j_gene: TRBJ1-2; v_gene: TRBV7-6; abundance: .; CDR3nt: TGTGCCAGCAGCTTAGAGATCTTGGGGGGTGGTAACTATGGCTACACCTTC; CDR3aa: CASSLEILGGGNYGYTF
d_gene: TRBD2; j_gene: TRBJ2-3; v_gene: TRBV19; abundance: .; CDR3nt: TGTGCCAGTAGTATAGGTACGACTAGCGGGAGAGTAGATACGCAGTATTTT; CDR3aa: CASSIGTTSGRVDTQYF
d_gene: .; j_gene: TRBJ1-4; v_gene: TRBV11-2; abundance: .; CDR3nt: TGTGCCAGCAGCTTAGAAGGGGTTCAGGAAAAACTGTTTTTT; CDR3aa: CASSLEGVQEKLFF
d_gene: .; j_gene: TRBJ1-1; v_gene: TRBV7-9; abundance: .; CDR3nt: TGTGCCAGCAGCTTAGATGGGACAAAATTGTACACTGAAGCTTTCTTT; CDR3aa: CASSLDGTKLYTEAFF
d_gene: .; j_gene: TRBJ2-4; v_gene: TRBV6-2/TRBV6-3; abundance: .; CDR3nt: TGTGCCAGCAGTTACTCGACCGGGATCTATCAGAACATTCAGTACTTC; CDR3aa: CASSYSTGIYQNIQYF
d_gene: .; j_gene: TRBJ2-2; v_gene: TRBV11-2; abundance: .; CDR3nt: TGTGCCAGCAGCTTAGATCCGGGGAGCATTGAAACCGGGGAGCTGTTTTTT; CDR3aa: CASSLDPGSIETGELFF
d_gene: .; j_gene: TRBJ2-7; v_gene: TRBV4-2; abundance: .; CDR3nt: TGTGCCAGCAGCCAAGACGGGGTGGTTGAGCAGTACTTC; CDR3aa: CASSQDGVVEQYF
d_gene: .; j_gene: TRBJ2-2; v_gene: TRBV7-8; abundance: .; CDR3nt: TGTGCCAGCAGCTTATTTTCCCCTTGGAACACCGGGGAGCTGTTTTTT; CDR3aa: CASSLFSPWNTGELFF
d_gene: .; j_gene: TRBJ2-4; v_gene: TRBV7-9; abundance: .; CDR3nt: TGTGCCAGCAGCCAAGGCGCTCCCCGGGGGAACATTCAGTACTTC; CDR3aa: CASSQGAPRGNIQYF
d_gene: .; j_gene: TRBJ1-1; v_gene: TRBV19; abundance: .; CDR3nt: TGTGCCAGTAGTTCTCACAGGGCGGCTTTCTTT; CDR3aa: CASSSHRAAFF
d_gene: .; j_gene: TRBJ1-5; v_gene: TRBV2; abundance: .; CDR3nt: TGTGCCAGCAGGGAGACAGTAAATAGCAATCAGCCCCAGCATTTT; CDR3aa: CASRETVNSNQPQHF
d_gene: .; j_gene: TRBJ1-2; v_gene: TRBV29-1; abundance: .; CDR3nt: TGCAGCGGCGGGGCGGAGGGTCCGAACTATGGCTACACCTTC; CDR3aa: CSGGAEGPNYGYTF
d_gene: TRBD2; j_gene: TRBJ2-3; v_gene: TRBV13; abundance: .; CDR3nt: TGTGCCAGCAGCCCGTGGGGGACTAGCGGGAGGGAGATTACAGATACGCAGTATTTT; CDR3aa: CASSPWGTSGREITDTQYF
d_gene: TRBD1; j_gene: TRBJ2-5; v_gene: TRBV29-1; abundance: .; CDR3nt: TGCAGCGCAGGACAGGGCGGAGAGACCCAGTACTTC; CDR3aa: CSAGQGGETQYF
d_gene: .; j_gene: TRBJ1-2; v_gene: TRBV6-2/TRBV6-3; abundance: few; CDR3nt: TGTGCCAGCAGCCAAGAAATCTCGGGCTATGGCTACACCTTC; CDR3aa: CASSQEISGYGYTF
d_gene: .; j_gene: TRBJ1-2; v_gene: TRBV7-2; abundance: .; CDR3nt: TGTGCCAGCAGCTTGTTTTACAGCACTAACTATGGCTACACCTTC; CDR3aa: CASSLFYSTNYGYTF
d_gene: .; j_gene: TRBJ1-5; v_gene: TRBV7-2; abundance: .; CDR3nt: TGTGCCAGCAGCTTAGCGGACAATCTGCCCCAGCATTTT; CDR3aa: CASSLADNLPQHF
d_gene: .; j_gene: TRBJ2-4; v_gene: TRBV21-1; abundance: .; CDR3nt: TGTGCCAGCAGCAAAGAAATCACTAGCGGGATTACCATTCAGTACTTC; CDR3aa: CASSKEITSGITIQYF
d_gene: TRBD2; j_gene: TRBJ2-1; v_gene: TRBV11-2; abundance: .; CDR3nt: TGTGCCAGCAGCGCGTACCGACTAGCGCTTTACAATGAGCAGTTCTTC; CDR3aa: CASSAYRLALYNEQFF
d_gene: .; j_gene: TRBJ1-3; v_gene: TRBV7-9; abundance: .; CDR3nt: TGTGCCAGCAGCTCCCCCAAGGAGAATAACCGTTTT; CDR3aa: CASSSPKENNRF
d_gene: .; j_gene: TRBJ2-7; v_gene: TRBV29-1; abundance: .; CDR3nt: TGCAGCGCCCGGACAGCTGGCTACGAGCAGTACTTC; CDR3aa: CSARTAGYEQYF
d_gene: TRBD2; j_gene: TRBJ2-3; v_gene: TRBV6-6; abundance: .; CDR3nt: TGTGCCAGCAACGGGGGGGGGAATACGCAGTATTTT; CDR3aa: CASNGGGNTQYF
d_gene: .; j_gene: TRBJ1-3; v_gene: TRBV29-1; abundance: .; CDR3nt: TGCAGCGCAGAAGGCGGCATCCGAAACACCATATATTTT; CDR3aa: CSAEGGIRNTIYF
d_gene: TRBD1; j_gene: TRBJ1-1; v_gene: TRBV7-9; abundance: .; CDR3nt: TGTGCCAGCAGCTTGGCCCGACAGGGCGGGAACACTGAAGCTTTCTTT; CDR3aa: CASSLARQGGNTEAFF
d_gene: .; j_gene: TRBJ1-2; v_gene: TRBV13; abundance: .; CDR3nt: TGTGCCAGCAGCTTAACTAATTTTTATGGCTACACCTTC; CDR3aa: CASSLTNFYGYTF
d_gene: TRBD1; j_gene: TRBJ1-5; v_gene: TRBV10-3; abundance: few; CDR3nt: TGTGCCATCGGAAGGGACAGCGATCAGCCCCAGCATTTT; CDR3aa: CAIGRDSDQPQHF